This entry lists 14 T cell receptor beta chains sequenced from one sample in a study of T cells after yellow fever vaccination (dated by TCRdb to between 2018 and 2020). The treatment or condition label for this specimen denotes: live attenuated yellow fever vaccine strain. The library was built by means of 5' RACE. The sequencer listed for this sample is Illumina HiSeq 2500. The public reads were quality trimmed at Q25 with fastp and then assembled into clones with MiXCR by TCRdb, keeping productive beta chains. Entries are consolidated by CDR3 protein sequence, retaining the most common genes and DNA. In all, the sample holds about 630,000 distinct CDR3 sequences, and around an eighth of those were seen once. Clones ranked in the top ten supply about 15% of the sample. The sample was PBMCs, taken on the day of the yellow fever booster vaccination. The origin of the receptors is a man in his thirties or forties who received the YFV17D yellow fever vaccine.

This clonotype appeared many times. The chain is built from TRBV12-3 or TRBV12-4 and TRBJ2-2; no reliable D call. Trimming stripped 3 bases from V and 6 bases from J, with 2 bases between. The CDR3 is 11 amino acids. The CDR3 loop reads CASSFPGELFF. The DNA of the CDR3 is TGTGCCAGCAGTTTCCCCGGGGAGCTGTTTTTT.

The chain joins TRBV11-2 to TRBJ2-5; D ambiguous. The V end was cut by 7 bases, the J end by 1 base, with 13 bases between. Germline-derived CDR1 and CDR2 are SGHAT and FQNNGV. There are 14 residues in the CDR3. The CDR3 spells CASTPLNAQETQYF. In nucleotides, the CDR3 is TGTGCCAGCACCCCTCTGAACGCCCAAGAGACCCAGTACTTC.

This clonotype appeared a few times. The rearrangement joins TRBV7-2 to TRBJ2-7, with D perhaps matching TRBD1 or TRBD2 (6 bases each). Deletions cut 5 bases from V and 4 bases from J, with 24 bases between. Germline V gene lookup returns CDR1 SGHTA and CDR2 FQGNSA. The CDR3 has 17 amino acids. The CDR3 coding sequence is TGTGCCAGCAGCACCACCAGGGGCCCCGCGGGGTTATACGAGCAGTACTTC. It is translated as CASSTTRGPAGLYEQYF. Full variable domain (remainder filled in from reference TRBV7-2 and TRBJ2-7): GAGVSQSPSNKVTEKGKDVELRCDPISGHTALYWYRQSLGQGLEFLIYFQGNSAPDKSGLPSDRFSAERTGGSVSTLTIQRTQQEDSAVYLCASSTTRGPAGLYEQYFGPGTRLTVT.

This chain links TRBV9 with TRBJ2-3, with 8 bases matching TRBD2. The germline CDR1 and CDR2 sequences are SGDLS and YYNGEE. The CDR3 runs to 14 residues. After removal of 6 bases from V and 2 bases from J, the junction contained 5 bases not matched to a gene. CDR3 DNA: TGTGCCAGCACCACTAGCGGATACACAGATACGCAGTATTTT. It specifies CASTTSGYTDTQYF.

This clonotype was observed a few times. The V gene is TRBV20-1, the J gene TRBJ2-1; D not certain. The germline gives CDR1 DFQATT, CDR2 SNEGSKA (reference sequence). The CDR3 covers 14 residues. With 2 bases removed from V and 6 bases from J, the gap between germline ends came to 14 bases. For the CDR3, the DNA is TGCAGTGCTAGAAACTTGCAAAAAACCAATGAGCAGTTCTTC. It yields the protein CSARNLQKTNEQFF.

The gene calls are TRBV15 and TRBJ2-1, with D perhaps TRBD2 (5 bases). V was clipped by 0 bases and J by 3 bases, with 9 bases between them. CDR3 length equals 15 residues. Per the germline V gene, CDR1 is LNHNV and CDR2 is YYDKDF (reference sequence). The CDR3 coding sequence is TGTGCCACCAGCAGAGAAACGGGATTCTACAATGAGCAGTTCTTC. Encoded protein: CATSRETGFYNEQFF.

The J gene is TRBJ2-5, the V gene TRBV20-1; D is ambiguous. The CDR3 contains 14 residues. Germline CDR1 and CDR2: DFQATT and SNEGSKA (reference sequence). The V end lost 2 bases, the J end lost 2 bases, and 12 bases lay between the germline ends. The CDR3 sequence: CSARTFGRQETQYF. DNA for the CDR3: TGCAGTGCTAGAACCTTTGGCAGACAAGAGACCCAGTACTTC.

This clonotype showed up just a few times. Here the CDR3 DNA reads TGCGCCAGCAGCCAAGATCACAGGGGAACCCTACAAGAGACCCAGTACTTC. Residues: CASSQDHRGTLQETQYF. The V call is TRBV4-3, the J call TRBJ2-5; 7 bases fit TRBD1. J gave up 2 bases and V 0 bases, and 9 bases lay outside the gene matches. CDR3 length: 17 residues. CDR1 is LGHNA, CDR2 YSLEER, per germline.

This clonotype came up a few times. The chain couples TRBV7-2 to TRBJ1-2; D gene ambiguous. The length of the CDR3 is 14 residues. Trimming cost V 4 bases and J 5 bases, with 14 bases left between them. The germline V gene encodes CDR1 SGHTA and CDR2 FQGNSA. CDR3 loop: CASSSARETYGYTF. In DNA form, the CDR3 reads TGTGCCAGCAGCTCAGCTCGGGAAACTTATGGCTACACCTTC. The complete variable domain, with remaining parts taken from reference TRBV7-2 and TRBJ1-2, reads GAGVSQSPSNKVTEKGKDVELRCDPISGHTALYWYRQSLGQGLEFLIYFQGNSAPDKSGLPSDRFSAERTGGSVSTLTIQRTQQEDSAVYLCASSSARETYGYTFGSGTRLTVV.

The J gene is TRBJ2-5, the V gene TRBV5-4; 11 bases fit TRBD2. The CDR3 runs 16 residues. The trim removed 4 bases at V and 0 bases at J, leaving 5 bases unmatched. The germline CDR1 and CDR2 sequences are SGHNT and YYREEE (reference sequence). CDR3 coding DNA: TGTGCCAGCAGCATAATAGCGGGAGGGGACCAAGAGACCCAGTACTTC. This encodes CASSIIAGGDQETQYF. Together with reference TRBV5-4 and TRBJ2-5, the CDR3 gives the full variable domain: ETGVTQSPTHLIKTRGQQVTLRCSSQSGHNTVSWYQQALGQGPQFIFQYYREEENGRGNFPPRFSGLQFPNYSSELNVNALELDDSALYLCASSIIAGGDQETQYFGPGTRLLVL.

V gene TRBV27 combines with J gene TRBJ2-1; the D gene is possibly TRBD2 (6 bases). The CDR3 has 15 amino acids. The V and J ends lost 0 bases and 9 bases respectively, with 15 bases between them. Germline V CDR1 and CDR2: MNHEY, SMNVEV (reference sequence). CDR3 region: CASSLSVGTEAEQFF. The DNA of the CDR3 is TGTGCCAGCAGTTTATCGGTAGGGACTGAGGCTGAGCAGTTCTTC.

The rearrangement uses TRBV5-4 and TRBJ2-3, with 7 bases identical to TRBD1. The V gene end was trimmed by 2 bases and the J gene end by 5 bases; junction bases not matched to a gene: 8. Germline V gives CDR1 SGHNT, CDR2 YYREEE (reference sequence). This CDR3 comprises 15 residues. The CDR3 spells CASSLPRDSQDTQYF. In DNA, the CDR3 is TGTGCCAGCAGCTTACCCCGGGACAGCCAAGATACGCAGTATTTT. The full variable domain, with the rest looked up from reference TRBV5-4 and TRBJ2-3, is ETGVTQSPTHLIKTRGQQVTLRCSSQSGHNTVSWYQQALGQGPQFIFQYYREEENGRGNFPPRFSGLQFPNYSSELNVNALELDDSALYLCASSLPRDSQDTQYFGPGTRLTVL.

As to this clonotype: One junction end disagrees with the germline gene, perhaps due to a read error. This chain links TRBV13 with TRBJ2-5; TRBD2 matches 10 bases. The CDR3 runs to 18 residues. CDR1 and CDR2 (germline): PRHDT, FYEKMQ (reference sequence). Here the CDR3 DNA reads TGTGCCAGCAGCCTAGGGACTAGCGAAATCCGAATTCAAGAGACCCAGTACTTC. Its translation: CASSLGTSEIRIQETQYF.

In its sample, this clonotype was seen a few times. The rearrangement links TRBV2 to TRBJ2-5; tentative D call: TRBD1 (6 bases). This CDR3 has 13 amino acids. Germline values: CDR1 SNHLY, CDR2 FYNNEI. V was cut by 3 bases and J by 2 bases, with 7 bases left in between. CDR3 amino acids: CASSEDRQETQYF. The CDR3 region has the DNA TGTGCCAGCAGTGAGGACAGACAAGAGACCCAGTACTTC.